These 18 T cell receptor beta chains originate from one sample sequenced in a study of T cell responses to AZD1222 COVID-19 vaccine. The repertoire was sequenced with immunoSEQ multiplex PCR; TCRdb's copy has only in-frame clones and lacks some. Here the sample spans approximately 110,000 clones, about 90% being singletons. This specimen was peripheral blood, taken on day 0 of AZD1222 vaccination. Receptors originate from an adult in good health.

The CDR3 nucleotides are TGTGCCAGCAGCAAAAGGTGTTCAGGGGTGTACTACGAGCAGTACTTC. It codes for CASSKRCSGVYYEQYF. The rearrangement uses TRBV21-1 and TRBJ2-7; TRBD1, as called in the table, went unchecked against the DNA. TRBV21-1 represents a pseudogene. The CDR3 loop spans 16 amino acids.

The chain couples TRBV15 to TRBJ2-7; D call uncertain. The CDR3 length is 13 residues. Germline V gene data show CDR1 as LNHNV and CDR2 as YYDKDF (reference sequence). V dropped 0 bases and J dropped 6 bases, with 9 bases sitting between them. DNA of the CDR3: TGTGCCACCAGCAGAGATTTGGCTGTCGAGCAGTACTTC. Residues: CATSRDLAVEQYF.

The CDR3 protein is CASSSSGAWGYTF. The CDR3 DNA is TGTGCCAGCAGTTCTTCCGGGGCTTGGGGCTACACCTTC. This chain joins TRBV28 and TRBJ1-2; maybe TRBD1 (5 bases). Germline V lookup: CDR1 MDHEN, CDR2 SYDVKM. The CDR3 length is 13 residues. With 4 bases removed from V and 8 bases from J, the gap between germline ends came to 14 bases.

The rearrangement joins TRBV23-1 to TRBJ1-4; D is perhaps TRBD1 (5 bases). TRBV23-1 has ORF status, its function being uncertain. The CDR3 is 18 residues long. Trimming cost V 0 bases and J 3 bases, with 17 bases left between them. As DNA, the CDR3 is TGCGCCAGCAGTCAATCGAGGTCTTTGGGGCTGGCTAATGAAAAACTGTTTTTT. This encodes CASSQSRSLGLANEKLFF.

This sequence joins TRBV10-3 and TRBJ1-5; D is ambiguous. The germline V gene encodes CDR1 ENHRY and CDR2 SYGVKD. V lost 4 bases to trimming and J lost 0 bases, with 10 bases between them. The CDR3 is 15 amino acids. The CDR3 coding sequence is TGTGCCATCAGTGCGGCAGCTAGTAGCAATCAGCCCCAGCATTTT. As protein: CAISAAASSNQPQHF.

The genes are TRBV30 and TRBJ2-7; D may be TRBD1 (6 bases). Between the trimmed V and J ends, which lost 4 bases and 2 bases, there was a span of 9 bases. CDR1 and CDR2 (germline): GTSNPN, SVGIG (reference sequence). CDR3 size: 12 residues. The CDR3 DNA follows: TGTGCCTGGAACACAGGGACCTACGAGCAGTACTTC. Protein sequence: CAWNTGTYEQYF.

V and J are TRBV6-2 or TRBV6-3 and TRBJ2-1; 11 nucleotides align to TRBD2. The germline V gene encodes CDR1 MNHEY and CDR2 SVGEGT. CDR3 length: 17 amino acids. With 2 bases clipped from V and 8 bases from J, the junction kept 11 bases outside the gene matches. As DNA, the CDR3 is TGTGCCAGCAGTTACCCCCTAACTAGCGGGAGCTTCGATGAGCAGTTCTTC. Its protein is CASSYPLTSGSFDEQFF.

The chain combines TRBV4-3 with TRBJ1-4, with a weak D call TRBD1 (6 bases). Germline V lookup: CDR1 LGHNA, CDR2 YSLEER. V lost 4 bases and J lost 7, with 16 bases in between. The CDR3 is 15 amino acids. This CDR3 reads CASSRRPGEGEKLFF. CDR3 sequence (DNA): TGCGCCAGCAGCCGGAGACCAGGGGAGGGTGAAAAACTGTTTTTT.

The chain uses TRBV28 and TRBJ1-2, with D possibly being TRBD1 (6 bases). Germline loops: CDR1 MDHEN, CDR2 SYDVKM. The CDR3 runs to 17 residues. Trimming pared 6 bases from V and 0 bases from J, leaving 20 bases between. The CDR3 loop reads CASRPLQGRGANYGYTF. The CDR3 DNA reads TGTGCCAGCAGGCCACTACAGGGAAGGGGGGCTAACTATGGCTACACCTTC.

This clone was seen many times. The chain recombines TRBV2 with TRBJ2-3; D gene unclear. CDR3 length: 14 residues. CDR1 and CDR2 (germline): SNHLY, FYNNEI. Between the trimmed V and J ends, which lost 4 bases and 0 bases, there was a span of 8 bases. This CDR3 is CASSAGLSTDTQYF. In nucleotides, the CDR3 is TGTGCCAGCAGTGCGGGTCTGAGCACAGATACGCAGTATTTT.

This sequence joins TRBV19 and TRBJ1-1; D unresolved. Trimming stripped 2 bases from V and 5 bases from J, with 9 bases between. The CDR3 contains 13 residues. CDR1 and CDR2 (germline): LNHDA, SQIVND (reference sequence). This CDR3 reads CASSIPEGTEAFF. The CDR3 nucleotides are TGTGCCAGTAGTATACCGGAGGGAACTGAAGCTTTCTTT.

The chain carries TRBV28 and TRBJ2-7; 9 nucleotides line up with TRBD1. V lost 5 bases and J lost 4; bases outside the gene matches: 9. The V gene's germline CDR1 is MDHEN and CDR2 SYDVKM. The CDR3 contains 15 residues. The CDR3 DNA reads TGTGCCAGCAGTACCGGCGGACAGGGGACGTACGAGCAGTACTTC. It is translated as CASSTGGQGTYEQYF. Full variable domain (outside the CDR3, taken from reference TRBV28 and TRBJ2-7): DVKVTQSSRYLVKRTGEKVFLECVQDMDHENMFWYRQDPGLGLRLIYFSYDVKMKEKGDIPEGYSVSREKKERFSLILESASTNQTSMYLCASSTGGQGTYEQYFGPGTRLTVT.

The rearrangement links TRBV6-5 to TRBJ1-6; a possible D gene is TRBD1 (5 bases). Looked up from germline, CDR1 is MNHEY and CDR2 is SVGAGI. The germline V and J ends were trimmed by 5 bases and 2 bases, with 10 bases remaining between them. This CDR3 spans 15 amino acids. The CDR3 DNA reads TGTGCCAGCAGTACCTCGGGGCCCTATAATTCACCCCTCCACTTT. It encodes CASSTSGPYNSPLHF.

The chain links TRBV19 to TRBJ2-3; 9 nucleotides line up with TRBD2. CDR1 and CDR2 (germline): LNHDA, SQIVND (reference sequence). CDR3 length: 20 amino acids. Unmatched junction bases numbered 19, after V lost 6 bases and J lost 0 bases. The CDR3 loop reads CASSAPGLADSLASTDTQYF. The CDR3 nucleotides are TGTGCCAGTAGCGCTCCGGGACTAGCCGATTCCTTGGCTAGCACAGATACGCAGTATTTT.

V usage is TRBV9 and J usage is TRBJ1-6; D unclear. CDR3 length equals 15 residues. V was clipped by 3 bases and J by 0 bases, with 7 bases between them. Per the germline V gene, CDR1 is SGDLS and CDR2 is YYNGEE. Written as DNA, the CDR3 is TGTGCCAGCAGCGCAGTCGTCTCCTATAATTCACCCCTCCACTTT. Translating it yields CASSAVVSYNSPLHF.

The chain combines TRBV5-6 with TRBJ1-2; the D gene is possibly TRBD1 (5 bases). The CDR3 sequence is 15 residues long. CDR1 SGHDT and CDR2 YYEEEE come from the germline V gene. V was shortened by 4 bases and J by 1 base, with 14 bases between the two germline ends. CDR3 sequence: CASSRRDSYNYGYTF. Written as DNA, the CDR3 is TGTGCCAGCAGCCGAAGGGACTCATATAACTATGGCTACACCTTC.

This clone was seen more than once but under ten times. V and J are TRBV21-1 and TRBJ1-5; the table's D call of TRBD1 was not tested on the DNA. TRBV21-1 is tagged as a pseudogene. This CDR3 spans 9 amino acids. CDR3 loop: CARAKPQHF. CDR3 nucleotide sequence: TGTGCCAGGGCCAAGCCCCAGCATTTT.

The chain employs TRBV2 and TRBJ2-7, with D possibly being TRBD2 (6 bases). This CDR3 is built from 14 residues. From germline, CDR1 is SNHLY and CDR2 FYNNEI. V lost 6 bases to trimming and J lost 5 bases, with 17 bases between them. CDR3 region: CASRGGAPPNEQYF. In DNA, the CDR3 is TGTGCCAGCAGGGGCGGGGCACCACCTAACGAGCAGTACTTC.